These 2 T cell receptor beta chains share one sample of origin, sequenced in a study of liver allograft versus peripheral blood T cells. On the study more broadly: Recipients' peripheral blood served as the comparator for T cell receptor repertoires in transplanted livers.

In TCRdb, the reads were re-called with MiXCR into one record per CDR3 protein. The table lists over 10,000 distinct CDR3 sequences, under 30% of them singletons. The receptors here all came from a human patient who had a liver transplant. Some T cells may trace back to the graft donor.

The V gene is TRBV18, the J gene TRBJ1-1, with 7 bases lining up with TRBD1. The CDR3 is 15 residues long. J was trimmed by 5 bases and V by 3 bases; bases with no gene match: 9. The V gene's germline CDR1 is KGHSH and CDR2 LQKENI. CDR3 loop: CASSPLEAGGTEAFF. CDR3 coding DNA: TGTGCCAGCTCACCCCTGGAGGCAGGGGGTACTGAAGCTTTCTTT.

By sample share, this clonotype is medium-sized. V is TRBV6-1 and J is TRBJ2-3, with D maybe TRBD2 (5 bases). Trimming stripped 4 bases from V and 4 bases from J, with 12 bases between. CDR3 length equals 14 residues. The V gene's germline CDR1 is MNHNS and CDR2 SASEGT. As DNA, the CDR3 is TGTGCCAGCAGTGTCACGGGGATGTCAGATACGCAGTATTTT. Protein sequence: CASSVTGMSDTQYF.